Sequencing of this T cell receptor (beta chain) was carried out in a study of blood T cell repertoires in COVID-19. In the study overall: Sources were T cells, B-cell-depleted T cells, or PBMCs; the material itself was cDNA or gDNA.

As originally analysed: Reference gene primer amplification in the assay estimated nucleated cell counts. Assay used: immunoSEQ multiplex PCR; TCRdb lists only in-frame clones, some missing. That table furnishes V, J and clone size, whereas the DNA furnished D and trimming. The sample consists of around 250,000 clones, around four fifths of them appearing once. V was cut by 3 bases and J by 4 bases, with 9 bases left in between. Germline loops: CDR1 PRHDT, CDR2 FYEKMQ (reference sequence). There are 13 residues in the CDR3. The chain combines TRBV13 with TRBJ1-1; D gene uncertain. Input material: peripheral blood. This TCR came from a woman of 80 years or more with acute or convalescent COVID-19. DNA of the CDR3: TGTGCCAGCAGCTTCTCTCCGGGCACTGAAGCTTTCTTT. Its protein is CASSFSPGTEAFF.